These 23 T cell receptor beta chains were sequenced from one sample in a study of TIL therapy for anti-PD-1-resistant metastatic lung cancer. The immunoSEQ assay was v3. Clones were read by immunoSEQ multiplex PCR, and TCRdb kept only the in-frame ones, dropping some. Here the sample spans about 100,000 clones, 65% being singletons. Time point noted: pre-treatment sample, taken before nivolumab and TIL therapy. Pleural nodules or supraclavicular lymph nodes made up most of the excised metastases sampled. The sample here was tumor tissue, taken at baseline. The receptors derive from a person aged 25 to 85 with non-small cell lung cancer.

J is TRBJ2-1 and V is TRBV6-6; TRBD1 might be the D (5 bases). The length of the CDR3 is 12 residues. From germline, CDR1 is MNHNY and CDR2 SVGAGI (reference sequence). V lost 1 base, J lost 15 bases, and 13 bases lay in between. As DNA, the CDR3 is TGTGCCAGCAGTTACTTACAGGTTCAGCGGTTCTTC. It yields the protein CASSYLQVQRFF.

This chain joins TRBV5-5 and TRBJ2-7; no clear D. CDR3 length equals 14 residues. CDR1 and CDR2 (germline): SGHKS, YYEKEE (reference sequence). The V and J ends lost 6 bases and 2 bases respectively, with 15 bases between them. The chain's CDR3 is CASTVGSSAYEQYF. The CDR3 DNA reads TGTGCCAGCACCGTGGGCAGTTCAGCCTACGAGCAGTACTTC.

V gene TRBV19 combines with J gene TRBJ1-5; the match to TRBD1 covers 8 bases. Germline V CDR1 and CDR2: LNHDA, SQIVND (reference sequence). V gave up 8 bases and J gave up 4 bases; unmatched junction bases: 7. The CDR3 extends over 14 amino acids. CDR3 sequence reads: CASGGTGENQPQHF. Written as DNA, the CDR3 is TGTGCCAGTGGTGGGACAGGTGAGAATCAGCCCCAGCATTTT.

This chain joins TRBV5-5 and TRBJ2-7, with TRBD1 identical over 9 bases. The CDR3 has 15 residues. Germline lookup yields CDR1 SGHKS and CDR2 YYEKEE (reference sequence). V was pared by 3 bases and J by 3 bases, with 7 bases of the junction left unmatched. The CDR3 region is CASSYPDRGGYEQYF. CDR3 DNA sequence: TGTGCCAGCAGCTACCCGGACAGGGGAGGCTACGAGCAGTACTTC.

This clone came up once. The genes are TRBV5-6 and TRBJ1-6, with TRBD1 as a possible D gene (5 bases). The CDR3 spans 15 residues. V lost 6 bases to trimming and J lost 3 bases, with 13 bases between them. Germline CDR1 and CDR2: SGHDT and YYEEEE. The CDR3 nucleotides are TGTGCCAGCACCCAGGATGGGGGCTATAATTCACCCCTCCACTTT. Translation gives CASTQDGGYNSPLHF.

The chain links TRBV5-1 to TRBJ2-1, with 14 nucleotides matching TRBD2. The CDR3 loop spans 17 amino acids. The V and J ends lost 9 bases and 0 bases, in that order; junction bases with no gene match: 8. In germline, CDR1 is SGHRS, CDR2 YFSETQ. CDR3 in amino acids: CANPGLAGDSSYNEQFF. The CDR3 DNA sequence: TGCGCCAACCCGGGACTAGCGGGGGACAGCTCCTACAATGAGCAGTTCTTC.

This clone was detected only a few times. This sequence joins TRBV28 and TRBJ2-7; D remains unclear. Germline lookup yields CDR1 MDHEN and CDR2 SYDVKM. The CDR3 totals 14 residues. Deletions cut 6 bases from V and 3 bases from J, with 15 bases between. CDR3 protein: CASSSFGLVYEQYF. CDR3 bases: TGTGCCAGCAGCTCCTTTGGGCTAGTCTACGAGCAGTACTTC.

The chain combines TRBV7-2 with TRBJ2-7, with a possible D match to TRBD1 (5 bases). Trimming stripped 3 bases from V and 6 bases from J, with 12 bases between. The CDR3 spans 13 residues. The germline CDR1 and CDR2 sequences are SGHTA and FQGNSA. The CDR3 region is CASSFAGSAEQYF. The CDR3 nucleotides read TGTGCCAGCAGCTTTGCAGGGTCTGCCGAGCAGTACTTC.

The chain combines TRBV6-2 or TRBV6-3 with TRBJ2-7; TRBD2 matches 12 bases. CDR1 is MNHEY and CDR2 is SVGEGT in the germline V gene. Losses at the gene ends were 5 bases for V and 3 bases for J; bases not matched to a gene: 17. This CDR3 has 19 amino acids. CDR3 sequence reads: CASSDYGLAGSPAVYEQYF. The CDR3, as DNA: TGTGCCAGCAGTGACTACGGACTAGCGGGGTCCCCAGCGGTCTACGAGCAGTACTTC.

The V call is TRBV2, the J call TRBJ1-1; D uncertain. The CDR3 is made up of 11 amino acids. V was shortened by 8 bases and J by 8 bases, with 12 bases between the two germline ends. The germline V gene has CDR1 SNHLY and CDR2 FYNNEI. This chain's CDR3 is CASFKGTEAFF. CDR3 in DNA: TGTGCCAGCTTTAAGGGAACCGAAGCTTTCTTT.

The chain links TRBV10-2 to TRBJ1-2; 7 bases match TRBD1. Germline CDR1 and CDR2: WSHSY and SAAADI. Trimming cost V 0 bases and J 8 bases; bases outside gene matches: 15. The length of the CDR3 is 17 residues. In DNA form, the CDR3 reads TGCGCCAGCAGTGAGTCGTCTTCGGAGACAGGGCTATACGGCTACACCTTC. It encodes CASSESSSETGLYGYTF.

The sample holds a few counts of this clone. The V gene is TRBV11-2, the J gene TRBJ2-3; TRBD1 is a possible D gene (5 bases). The CDR3 extends over 14 amino acids. Trimming took off 3 bases at V and 6 bases at J, with 13 bases between the two ends. CDR1 and CDR2 from the germline V gene are SGHAT and FQNNGV. The CDR3 DNA follows: TGTGCCAGCAGCTTCGAGGCAGGGTATGATACGCAGTATTTT. This sequence encodes CASSFEAGYDTQYF. Full variable domain (rest looked up from reference TRBV11-2 and TRBJ2-3): EAGVAQSPRYKIIEKRQSVAFWCNPISGHATLYWYQQILGQGPKLLIQFQNNGVVDDSQLPKDRFSAERLKGVDSTLKIQPAKLEDSAVYLCASSFEAGYDTQYFGPGTRLTVL.

V is TRBV2 and J is TRBJ2-1, with 12 positions matching TRBD2. Germline CDR1 and CDR2: SNHLY and FYNNEI. CDR3 length: 14 residues. Trimming removed 6 bases from V and 3 bases from J; junction bases left unmatched: 0. In DNA form, the CDR3 reads TGTGCCAGCAGGGGACTAGCGGGCTACAATGAGCAGTTCTTC. Residues: CASRGLAGYNEQFF.

The chain employs TRBV6-2 or TRBV6-3 and TRBJ2-1; D gene uncertain. The CDR3 spans 12 residues. Germline values: CDR1 MNHEY, CDR2 SVGEGT. V shed 2 bases and J shed 9 bases, with 8 bases lying between them. CDR3 sequence reads: CASSYELIEQFF. In DNA, the CDR3 is TGTGCCAGCAGTTACGAGCTGATTGAGCAGTTCTTC.

V usage is TRBV11-3 and J usage is TRBJ2-2; 8 bases are shared with TRBD1. The V segment lost 5 bases and the J segment 6 bases; nucleotides outside the gene matches: 11. The CDR3 is made up of 16 amino acids. Looked up from germline, CDR1 is SGHNT and CDR2 is YENEEA. This CDR3 is CASSPFGQGRAGELFF. CDR3 DNA: TGTGCCAGCAGCCCTTTTGGACAGGGAAGGGCCGGGGAGCTGTTTTTT.

This clone was seen only a few times. V gene TRBV24-1 combines with J gene TRBJ2-2, with D tentatively TRBD1 or TRBD2 (5 bases each). Trimming took 4 bases from V and 7 from J, leaving 9 bases between them. Per germline, CDR1 KGHDR and CDR2 SFDVKD. This CDR3 is built from 13 residues. The CDR3 loop reads CATSDPGLGELFF. CDR3 coding DNA: TGTGCCACCAGTGACCCGGGGCTCGGGGAGCTGTTTTTT.

The chain uses TRBV5-4 and TRBJ2-1; TRBD2 matches at 9 bases. This CDR3 is 15 amino acids long. Unmatched junction bases numbered 6, after V lost 1 base and J lost 7 bases. CDR1 is SGHNT and CDR2 is YYREEE in the germline V gene (reference sequence). The CDR3 coding sequence is TGTGCCAGCAGCTTGTCAGCGGGGGGATGGAATGAGCAGTTCTTC. Translating it yields CASSLSAGGWNEQFF.

The chain uses TRBV19 and TRBJ1-5; unclear D gene. In germline, CDR1 is LNHDA, CDR2 SQIVND (reference sequence). V dropped 5 bases and J dropped 6 bases, with 11 bases sitting between them. The CDR3 consists of 13 residues. CDR3 nucleotides: TGTGCCAGTAGTGTCGCTGGACCTCAGCCCCAGCATTTT. Its translation is CASSVAGPQPQHF.

The chain employs TRBV7-3 and TRBJ2-1; D may be TRBD1 or TRBD2 (5 bases each). V was pared by 5 bases and J by 10 bases, with 15 bases between. The CDR3 contains 13 residues. From germline, CDR1 is SGHTA and CDR2 FQGTGA. In nucleotides, the CDR3 is TGTGCCAGCAGCCCGGGGCTAGTGTGGGAGCAGTTCTTC. Translated, it gives CASSPGLVWEQFF.

The chain combines TRBV10-3 with TRBJ2-7; D possibly uses TRBD1 or TRBD2 (6 bases each). The CDR3 covers 14 residues. The germline V gene encodes CDR1 ENHRY and CDR2 SYGVKD. With 7 bases removed from V and 3 bases from J, the gap between germline ends came to 16 bases. The CDR3 DNA reads TGTGCCATCACCGGAGGGACATCAGGCTACGAGCAGTACTTC. Its protein is CAITGGTSGYEQYF.

This clone was counted only a few times. V usage is TRBV2 and J usage is TRBJ1-5; no definite D call. Trimming took off 6 bases at V and 4 bases at J, with 10 bases between the two ends. The CDR3 totals 13 residues. Germline CDR1 is SNHLY and CDR2 is FYNNEI. In nucleotides, the CDR3 is TGTGCCAGCAGCCCCTCGGGAAATCAGCCCCAGCATTTT. Translated: CASSPSGNQPQHF.

This clone occurred a few times. This chain links TRBV5-4 with TRBJ2-2; TRBD2 matches at 7 bases. CDR3 size: 18 residues. The germline V gene has CDR1 SGHNT and CDR2 YYREEE (reference sequence). V shed 2 bases, J shed 7 bases, and the junction held 17 bases outside the gene matches. The CDR3 nucleotides read TGTGCCAGCAGCTTACGGAGACATGGACTAGGGGCGGGCGGGGAGCTGTTTTTT. It translates to CASSLRRHGLGAGGELFF.

The chain uses TRBV19 and TRBJ2-3; 12 bases map to TRBD1. CDR1 and CDR2 from the germline V gene are LNHDA and SQIVND (reference sequence). V shed 8 bases, J shed 5 bases, and the junction held 8 bases outside the gene matches. There are 15 residues in the CDR3. CDR3 amino acids: CASFPGQGAQDTQYF. Here the CDR3 DNA reads TGTGCCAGTTTCCCGGGACAGGGGGCGCAAGATACGCAGTATTTT.